This TCR beta chain originates from a study of cytomegalovirus exposure and HLA in healthy donors. Trimming removed 4 bases from V and 9 bases from J, with 10 bases in between. CDR3 size: 11 residues. Germline CDR1 and CDR2: GTSNPN and SVGIG (reference sequence). PCR was performed using 60 Vbeta and 13 Jbeta primers. Generated by immunoSEQ multiplex PCR, the TCRdb table keeps only in-frame clones and is missing some. The sample contains about 150,000 clones, roughly 73% of which appear only once. Sample: PBMCs. The sequence derives from a man younger than 35 in good health and CMV-seropositive. The chain links TRBV30 to TRBJ2-1, with D maybe TRBD1 (6 bases). CDR3 residues: CAWNRVGEQFF. CDR3 nucleotide sequence: TGTGCCTGGAACAGGGTCGGTGAGCAGTTCTTC. Filled out from reference TRBV30 and TRBJ2-1, the complete variable domain reads SQTIHQWPATLVQPVGSPLSLECTVEGTSNPNLYWYRQAAGRGLQLLFYSVGIGQISSEVPQNLSASRPQDRQFILSSKKLLLSDSGFYLCAWNRVGEQFFGPGTRLTVL.